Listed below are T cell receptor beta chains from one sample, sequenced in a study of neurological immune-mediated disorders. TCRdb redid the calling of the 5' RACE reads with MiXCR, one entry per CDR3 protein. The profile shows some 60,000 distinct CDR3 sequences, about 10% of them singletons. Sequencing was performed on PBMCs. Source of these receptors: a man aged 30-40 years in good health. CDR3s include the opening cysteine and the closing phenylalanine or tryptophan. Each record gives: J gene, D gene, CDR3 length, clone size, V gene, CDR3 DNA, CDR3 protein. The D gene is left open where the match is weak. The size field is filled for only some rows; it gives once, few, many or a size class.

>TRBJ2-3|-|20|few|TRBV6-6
TGTGCCAGCAGTTACTCGATTCTGATTCGGACGGCCCCCCTGACAGATACGCAGTATTTT
CASSYSILIRTAPLTDTQYF
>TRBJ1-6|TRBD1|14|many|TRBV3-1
TGTGCCAGCAGCCGGGGACAGGGGTCTTCACCCCTCCACTTT
CASSRGQGSSPLHF
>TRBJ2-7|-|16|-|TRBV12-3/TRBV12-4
TGTGCCAGCAGTCCAACTGGGAGCGAACCCTACAGTGAGCAGTACTTC
CASSPTGSEPYSEQYF
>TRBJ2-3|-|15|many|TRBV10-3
TGTGCCATCAGTCCAATCGGGACAAATGCAGATACGCAGTATTTT
CAISPIGTNADTQYF
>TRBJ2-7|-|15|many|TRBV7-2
TGTGCCAGCAGCTTAGCCGGTACGGCCTCCTACGAGCAGTACTTC
CASSLAGTASYEQYF
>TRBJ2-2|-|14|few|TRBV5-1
TGCGCCAGCAGCTTGGCCCCCAACACCGGGGAGCTGTTTTTT
CASSLAPNTGELFF
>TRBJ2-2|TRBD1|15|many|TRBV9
TGTGCCAGCAGCCTCGGACAGGTTGGCACCGGGGAGCTGTTTTTT
CASSLGQVGTGELFF
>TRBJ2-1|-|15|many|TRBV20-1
TGCAGTGCTAGGGCACAGGGTAGCTCCTACAATGAGCAGTTCTTC
CSARAQGSSYNEQFF
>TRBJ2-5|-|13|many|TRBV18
TGTGCCAGCTCACCCGGGGCCGAAGAGACCCAGTACTTC
CASSPGAEETQYF
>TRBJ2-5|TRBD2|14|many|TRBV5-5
TGTGCCAGCAGTCGTGGGGGACTAGAGGAGACCCAGTACTTC
CASSRGGLEETQYF
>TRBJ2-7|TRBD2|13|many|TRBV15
TGTGCCACCGGGAGGGGTTCGGACTACGAGCAGTACTTC
CATGRGSDYEQYF
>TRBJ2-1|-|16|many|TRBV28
TGTGCCAGCAGTTTGTGGGATGGGGGGCCCGACAATGAGCAGTTCTTC
CASSLWDGGPDNEQFF
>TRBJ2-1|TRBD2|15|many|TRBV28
TGTGCCAGCAGTTTATACGGGAGGGCCGTAGGGGAGCAGTTCTTC
CASSLYGRAVGEQFF
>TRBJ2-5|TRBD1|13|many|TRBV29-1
TGCAGCGCTGGACAGGGGATGAGAGAGACCCAGTACTTC
CSAGQGMRETQYF
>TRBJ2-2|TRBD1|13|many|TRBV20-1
TGCAGTGCTATATGGACAGGTTCCGGGGAGCTGTTTTTT
CSAIWTGSGELFF
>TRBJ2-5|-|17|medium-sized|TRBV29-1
TGCAGCGCAGGTGGGGCCTCTGGCGACTACTTCCAAGAGACCCAGTACTTC
CSAGGASGDYFQETQYF
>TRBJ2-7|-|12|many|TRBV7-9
TGTGCCAGCAGTCCTCTTGGCACCCAGCAGTACTTC
CASSPLGTQQYF
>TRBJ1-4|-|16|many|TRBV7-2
TGTGCCAGCAGCCCAACCTATGGGCTAGATCCAGGCGGACTGTTTTTT
CASSPTYGLDPGGLFF
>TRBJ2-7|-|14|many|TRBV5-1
TGCGCCAGCAGCTTGGACGCGCTTTCCTACGAGCAGTACTTC
CASSLDALSYEQYF
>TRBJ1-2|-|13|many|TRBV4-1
TGCGCCAGCAGCCAGGGGGATAACTATGGCTACACCTTC
CASSQGDNYGYTF
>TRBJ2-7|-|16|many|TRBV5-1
TGCGCCAGCAGCTTGAATAGGGCAGACAACTCCTACGAGCAGTACTTC
CASSLNRADNSYEQYF
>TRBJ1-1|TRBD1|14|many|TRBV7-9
TGTGCCAGCAGCTGGGGACAGGGGAACACTGAAGCTTTCTTT
CASSWGQGNTEAFF
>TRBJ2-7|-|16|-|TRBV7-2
TGTGCCAGCAGCTCCCAACCGGGACCGGGCTCCTACGAGCAGTACTTC
CASSSQPGPGSYEQYF
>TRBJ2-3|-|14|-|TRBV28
TGTGCCAGCGGCGGACGGGGACCTGGGGGGACGCAGTATTTT
CASGGRGPGGTQYF
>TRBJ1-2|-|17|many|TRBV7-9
TGTGCCAGCAGCTTACCCGTTGGGGCCCCGTCTGGCTATGGCTACACCTTC
CASSLPVGAPSGYGYTF
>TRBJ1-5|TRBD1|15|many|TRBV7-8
TGTGCCAGCAGCTTTGGCAGGGGGCCGGGGCAGCCCCAGCATTTT
CASSFGRGPGQPQHF
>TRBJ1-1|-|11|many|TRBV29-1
TGCAGCGTAAATTCAGGTTTCCCCGCTTTCTTT
CSVNSGFPAFF
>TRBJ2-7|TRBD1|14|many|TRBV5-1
TGCGCCAGCAAACTACAGGGGGCGCGCAACGAGCAGTACTTC
CASKLQGARNEQYF
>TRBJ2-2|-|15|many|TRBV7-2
TGTGCCAGCAGCTTAGCGCTGAGCGGCACCGGGGAGCTGTTTTTT
CASSLALSGTGELFF
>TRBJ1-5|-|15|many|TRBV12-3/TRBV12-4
TGTGCCAGCAGTTTAGATGGGGTTAGCAATCAGCCCCAGCATTTT
CASSLDGVSNQPQHF
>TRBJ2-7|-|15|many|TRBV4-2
TGTGCCAGCAGCCAAGAAGGGACACATATCTACGAGCAGTACTTC
CASSQEGTHIYEQYF
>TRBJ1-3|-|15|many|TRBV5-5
TGTGCCAGCAGCTTGGCCTACGGGACTGGAAACACCATATATTTT
CASSLAYGTGNTIYF
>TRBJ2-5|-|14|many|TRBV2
TGTGCCAGCAGGGTCGACGGGGTCCAAGAGACCCAGTACTTC
CASRVDGVQETQYF
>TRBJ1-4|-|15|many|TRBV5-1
TGCGCCAGCAGCCCGCGACAGGCAACTAATGAAAAACTGTTTTTT
CASSPRQATNEKLFF
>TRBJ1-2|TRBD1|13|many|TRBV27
TGTGCCAGCAGTTTGGGACAGCGAGGTGGCTACACCTTC
CASSLGQRGGYTF
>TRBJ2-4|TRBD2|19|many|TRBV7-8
TGTGCCAGCAGCTTCACGGGACTAGCGGAGACGCTAGCCAAAAACATTCAGTACTTC
CASSFTGLAETLAKNIQYF
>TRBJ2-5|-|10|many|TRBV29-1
TGCAGCGTGCGGGGCCCTTCCCAGTACTTC
CSVRGPSQYF
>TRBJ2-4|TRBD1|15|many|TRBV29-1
TGCAGCGTTTTCGAATCCGCCGGGACAGGGATCGGTCAGTACTTC
CSVFESAGTGIGQYF
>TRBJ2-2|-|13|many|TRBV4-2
TGTGCCAGCAGCCCCATGAACACCGGGGAGCTGTTTTTT
CASSPMNTGELFF
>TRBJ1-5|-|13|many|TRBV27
TGTGCCAGCAGTTTAGGGGGTTTTCAGCCCCAGCATTTT
CASSLGGFQPQHF
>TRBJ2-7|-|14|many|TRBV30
TGTGCCTGGTCCCATCGAGGCACCTCCTACGAGCAGTACTTC
CAWSHRGTSYEQYF
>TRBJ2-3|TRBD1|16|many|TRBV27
TGTGCCAGCAGTTTCTCCGGGACAGGCTCCACAGATACGCAGTATTTT
CASSFSGTGSTDTQYF
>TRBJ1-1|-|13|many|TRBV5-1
TGCGCCAGCAGCTTGGCAGGGGTCACTGAAGCTTTCTTT
CASSLAGVTEAFF
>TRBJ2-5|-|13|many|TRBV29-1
TGCAGCGTTAGGGGACCCGGGACTGTGACCCAGTACTTC
CSVRGPGTVTQYF
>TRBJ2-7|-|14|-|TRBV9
TGTACCAGCAGCGTAGACATCTCGACAAACGAGCAGTACTTC
CTSSVDISTNEQYF
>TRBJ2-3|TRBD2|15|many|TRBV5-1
TGCGCCAGCAGCTTGGAACGGGAGGGTTTAGATACGCAGTATTTT
CASSLEREGLDTQYF
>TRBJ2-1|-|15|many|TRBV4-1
TGCGCCAGCAGCCAAGATATAATTTTTAGGAATGAGCAGTTCTTC
CASSQDIIFRNEQFF
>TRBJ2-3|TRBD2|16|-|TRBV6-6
TGTGCCAGCAGTTACATCGCGGGAGGGCCGCTCCATACGCAGTATTTT
CASSYIAGGPLHTQYF
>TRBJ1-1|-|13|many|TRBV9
TGTGCCAGCAGTGCTCGGGGGTATGGTGAAGCTTTCTTT
CASSARGYGEAFF
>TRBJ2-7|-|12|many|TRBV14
TGTGCCAGCAGCACTGCCGCCTACGAGCAGTACTTC
CASSTAAYEQYF
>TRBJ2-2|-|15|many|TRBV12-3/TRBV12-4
TGTGCCAGCAGCTTGCAGGGAGGGGGCACCGGGGAGCTGTTTTTT
CASSLQGGGTGELFF
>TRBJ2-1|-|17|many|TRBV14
TGTGCCAGCAGCCAACTAGAGACAGTCCGGGTAGATGGTGAGCAGTTCTTC
CASSQLETVRVDGEQFF
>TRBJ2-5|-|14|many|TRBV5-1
TGCGCCAGCAGCCCTGGGACAACACCAGAGACCCAGTACTTC
CASSPGTTPETQYF
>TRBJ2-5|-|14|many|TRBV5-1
TGCGCCAGCAGCTATGGGACCTCCCGGGAGACCCAGTACTTC
CASSYGTSRETQYF
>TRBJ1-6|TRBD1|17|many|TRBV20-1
TGCAGTGCTCCCGAGACAGGGCTAAGCTCCTATAATTCACCCCTCCACTTT
CSAPETGLSSYNSPLHF
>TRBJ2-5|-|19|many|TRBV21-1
TGTGCCAGCACCCCTAAGTGTCGGACTAGCGGGATTCAAGGGGAGACCCAGTACTTC
CASTPKCRTSGIQGETQYF
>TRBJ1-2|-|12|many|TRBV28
TGTGCCAGCAGTTTATCTAAAGGTGGCTACACCTTC
CASSLSKGGYTF
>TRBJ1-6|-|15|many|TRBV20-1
TGCAGTGCTAGAGACCTTGCGGGGGACAATTCACCCCTCCACTTT
CSARDLAGDNSPLHF
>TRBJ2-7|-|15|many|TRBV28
TGTGCCAGCAGTTGGGGTGGGGACTTTGAGTACGAGCAGTACTTC
CASSWGGDFEYEQYF